Below are 30 T cell receptor beta chains sequenced from a single sample in a study of blood T cell repertoires in COVID-19 (dated by TCRdb to about 2020). Receptor libraries were prepared by the immunoSEQ multiplex PCR assay. TCRdb carries this immuneACCESS record with in-frame sequences only. Its versions omit some clonotypes, under half of them owing to an unresolved V gene in the studies checked, with the rest unexplained. The sample table lists around 130,000 clones, over 80% of them with a count of one. The ten most abundant clones make up about 11% of the sample. The sample consisted of peripheral blood. The receptors were gathered from a woman older than 75 with acute or convalescent COVID-19.

V usage is TRBV6-5 and J usage is TRBJ1-5; D gene ambiguous. V was cut by 6 bases and J by 0 bases, with 6 bases left in between. CDR1 is MNHEY, CDR2 SVGAGI, per germline. This CDR3 has 13 amino acids. CDR3 amino acids: CASRTSSNQPQHF. The CDR3 region has the DNA TGTGCCAGCAGAACCAGTAGCAATCAGCCCCAGCATTTT.

This chain connects TRBV2 to TRBJ1-1, with a possible D match to TRBD1 (5 bases). The CDR3 runs 15 residues. Germline CDR1 is SNHLY and CDR2 is FYNNEI. The germline V and J ends were trimmed by 3 bases and 4 bases, with 15 bases remaining between them. Here the CDR3 reads CASSERTGKGTEAFF. Written as DNA, the CDR3 is TGTGCCAGCAGTGAGAGAACAGGTAAAGGCACTGAAGCTTTCTTT.

The chain carries TRBV7-2 and TRBJ2-7, with D maybe TRBD2 (6 bases). The CDR3 covers 16 residues. CDR1 and CDR2 (germline): SGHTA, FQGNSA. Trimming removed 2 bases from V and 3 bases from J, with 17 bases in between. CDR3 region: CASSLTGVLAGYEQYF. CDR3 sequence (DNA): TGTGCCAGCAGCTTAACGGGGGTCCTTGCAGGCTACGAGCAGTACTTC.

V and J are TRBV7-9 and TRBJ2-7; 8 bases agree with TRBD1. V trimming: 2 bases; J trimming: 4 bases; junction bases outside the gene matches: 7. In germline, CDR1 is SEHNR, CDR2 FQNEAQ (reference sequence). The CDR3 is made up of 15 amino acids. The CDR3 here is CASSLMSGGGYEQYF. The CDR3 bases are TGTGCCAGCAGCTTAATGTCAGGGGGCGGATACGAGCAGTACTTC. The full variable domain, rest sourced from reference TRBV7-9 and TRBJ2-7, is DTGVSQNPRHKITKRGQNVTFRCDPISEHNRLYWYRQTLGQGPEFLTYFQNEAQLEKSRLLSDRFSAERPKGSFSTLEIQRTEQGDSAMYLCASSLMSGGGYEQYFGPGTRLTVT.

The gene calls are TRBV5-4 and TRBJ2-7; 8 bases map to TRBD1. This CDR3 comprises 14 residues. V was pared by 4 bases and J by 7 bases, with 10 bases of the junction left unmatched. In germline, CDR1 is SGHNT, CDR2 YYREEE (reference sequence). This CDR3 reads CASSKPGQVEEQYF. The CDR3 bases are TGTGCCAGCAGCAAACCGGGACAGGTGGAGGAGCAGTACTTC.

The chain employs TRBV15 and TRBJ1-2; D unclear. Between the trimmed V and J ends, which lost 0 bases and 0 bases, there was a span of 8 bases. CDR1 is LNHNV and CDR2 is YYDKDF in the germline V gene (reference sequence). This CDR3 comprises 15 residues. This chain's CDR3 is CATSRDRDPNYGYTF. The CDR3 DNA reads as TGTGCCACCAGCAGAGATCGGGATCCTAACTATGGCTACACCTTC.

The chain couples TRBV7-8 to TRBJ2-2, with D possibly being TRBD2 (6 bases). The CDR3 has 16 amino acids. V was clipped by 5 bases and J by 3 bases, with 16 bases between them. Germline V CDR1 and CDR2: SGHVS, FQNEAQ. CDR3 coding DNA: TGTGCCAGCAGCACATTGGGGAGGAGTGACACCGGGGAGCTGTTTTTT. Protein product: CASSTLGRSDTGELFF.

The chain has TRBV28 and TRBJ2-2; D possibly corresponds to TRBD1 (6 bases). The CDR3 is 13 residues long. From germline, CDR1 is MDHEN and CDR2 SYDVKM. V lost 10 bases and J 0 bases, leaving 9 bases between the germline ends. The CDR3 coding sequence is TGTGCCACAGGGGTCGCGAACACCGGGGAGCTGTTTTTT. It specifies CATGVANTGELFF.

This rearrangement joins TRBV5-6 to TRBJ1-4, with D unclear. V dropped 3 bases and J dropped 8 bases, with 11 bases sitting between them. This CDR3 has 13 amino acids. CDR1 and CDR2 from the germline V gene are SGHDT and YYEEEE. The CDR3 nucleotides are TGTGCCAGCAGCTCGGCGGGGAGGGAAAAACTGTTTTTT. Its translation: CASSSAGREKLFF.

This clone was recorded once. This chain uses TRBV7-3 with TRBJ1-5, with 8 bases that match TRBD1. Per germline, CDR1 SGHTA and CDR2 FQGTGA. Unmatched junction bases numbered 15, after V lost 4 bases and J lost 4 bases. The CDR3 is 18 amino acids. Written as DNA, the CDR3 is TGTGCCAGCAGCTCAGGCCCCGACAGGGGTGTCAAAAATCAGCCCCAGCATTTT. Translation: CASSSGPDRGVKNQPQHF.

The V and J genes are TRBV6-5 and TRBJ2-7; possibly TRBD2 for D (6 bases). The germline gives CDR1 MNHEY, CDR2 SVGAGI. The V end lost 6 bases, the J end lost 0 bases, and 12 bases lay between the germline ends. The CDR3 spans 14 residues. This CDR3 is CASRTSSSSYEQYF. The CDR3, as DNA: TGTGCCAGCAGGACTAGTTCGAGCTCCTACGAGCAGTACTTC.

The rearrangement links TRBV2 to TRBJ1-6; TRBD1 matches at 9 bases. Germline values: CDR1 SNHLY, CDR2 FYNNEI. The CDR3 is 15 residues long. The V gene end was trimmed by 6 bases and the J gene end by 7 bases; junction bases not matched to a gene: 7. CDR3 in amino acids: CASSPWTGDNSPLHF. The CDR3 DNA follows: TGTGCCAGCAGCCCCTGGACAGGGGACAATTCACCCCTCCACTTT.

This clone was counted once. This chain joins TRBV7-8 and TRBJ2-1, with D possibly TRBD1 on 5 matching bases. This CDR3 is 15 amino acids long. The V and J ends lost 1 base and 4 bases respectively, with 11 bases between them. Per germline, CDR1 SGHVS and CDR2 FQNEAQ. The CDR3 reads CASSLEGVGYNEQFF. The CDR3 DNA follows: TGTGCCAGCAGCTTAGAAGGGGTAGGGTACAATGAGCAGTTCTTC.

V and J are TRBV30 and TRBJ1-5; no clear D. The V and J ends lost 4 bases and 0 bases respectively, with 10 bases between them. Germline V lookup: CDR1 GTSNPN, CDR2 SVGIG (reference sequence). The CDR3 totals 14 residues. CDR3 in amino acids: CAWTNSNSNQPQHF. For the CDR3, the DNA is TGTGCCTGGACTAACAGTAATAGCAATCAGCCCCAGCATTTT.

V is TRBV7-3 and J is TRBJ2-3; 7 nucleotides match TRBD2. The germline gives CDR1 SGHTA, CDR2 FQGTGA. The CDR3 spans 15 residues. V lost 5 bases to trimming and J lost 1 base; unmatched junction nucleotides: 6. In nucleotides, the CDR3 is TGTGCCAGCAGCACCGGGGGGTCGGGCACAGATACGCAGTATTTT. It encodes CASSTGGSGTDTQYF.

This clone was observed a single time. DNA for the CDR3: TGTGCCAGCAGCCAAGCCAGGGTGACTGAAGCTTTCTTT. This codes for CASSQARVTEAFF. V and J are TRBV3-1 (or the pseudogene TRBV3-2) and TRBJ1-1; D perhaps matches TRBD1 (5 bases). Deletions cut 1 base from V and 5 bases from J, with 8 bases between. The CDR3 runs 13 residues. The germline CDR1 and CDR2 sequences are LGHDT and YNNKEL (reference sequence).

This clone has just one count. The genes are TRBV4-1 and TRBJ1-5; 9 bases fit TRBD1. This CDR3 comprises 15 residues. The V and J ends lost 3 bases and 4 bases, in that order; junction bases with no gene match: 4. The V gene's germline CDR1 is MGHRA and CDR2 YSYEKL. The CDR3: CASSHPDRGNQPQHF. In nucleotides, the CDR3 is TGCGCCAGCAGCCACCCGGACAGGGGAAATCAGCCCCAGCATTTT.

The J gene is TRBJ1-6, the V gene TRBV12-5; possible D gene TRBD1, 5 bases. There are 13 residues in the CDR3. From germline, CDR1 is LGHNT and CDR2 FRNRAP. V was shortened by 5 bases and J by 7 bases, with 9 bases between the two germline ends. For the CDR3, the DNA is TGTGCTAGTGGTCTTAGACAGAATTCACCCCTCCACTTT. This encodes CASGLRQNSPLHF.

The gene calls are TRBV7-2 and TRBJ2-1; a possible D gene is TRBD2 (5 bases). Germline V gene sequence: CDR1 SGHTA, CDR2 FQGNSA. Trimming took 4 bases from V and 4 from J, leaving 11 bases between them. CDR3 length equals 14 residues. The CDR3 DNA sequence: TGTGCCAGCAGCTGGATGAGCGGATACAATGAGCAGTTCTTC. As protein: CASSWMSGYNEQFF.

The genes are TRBV3-1 (or the pseudogene TRBV3-2) and TRBJ1-5, with D maybe TRBD1 (5 bases). Germline CDR1 LGHDT, CDR2 YNNKEL (reference sequence). V lost 1 base to trimming and J lost 3 bases, with 13 bases between them. This CDR3 is 16 amino acids long. CDR3 protein: CASSQVGQGNNQPQHF. The CDR3 nucleotides are TGTGCCAGCAGCCAAGTTGGGCAGGGAAACAATCAGCCCCAGCATTTT.

V usage is TRBV3-1 (or the pseudogene TRBV3-2) and J usage is TRBJ1-5; possibly TRBD1 for D (5 bases). Germline CDR1 reads LGHDT; CDR2 reads YNNKEL (reference sequence). There are 17 residues in the CDR3. V shed 1 base and J shed 0 bases, with 13 bases lying between them. CDR3 amino acids: CASSQGGGLNSNQPQHF. CDR3 sequence (DNA): TGTGCCAGCAGCCAAGGTGGGGGACTGAATAGCAATCAGCCCCAGCATTTT.

The V call is TRBV30, the J call TRBJ2-7; 7 bases fit TRBD1. Germline CDR1 reads GTSNPN; CDR2 reads SVGIG (reference sequence). J lost 5 bases, V lost 5 bases, and 3 bases had no gene match. The CDR3 loop spans 11 amino acids. Here the CDR3 DNA reads TGTGCCTGGGCTGACAGGGACGAGCAGTACTTC. This translates into CAWADRDEQYF.

V gene TRBV5-4 combines with J gene TRBJ1-1, with 8 nucleotides matching TRBD1. The CDR3 is 12 residues long. CDR1 and CDR2 (germline): SGHNT, YYREEE (reference sequence). J was trimmed by 10 bases and V by 3 bases; bases with no gene match: 5. The CDR3 region has the DNA TGTGCCAGCAGCTACAGGGGGGATCGAGCTTTCTTT. It encodes CASSYRGDRAFF.

This clone was detected only once. The gene calls are TRBV29-1 and TRBJ1-3; 9 bases are a match to TRBD1. Germline CDR1 is SQVTM and CDR2 is ANQGSEA. V lost 6 bases to trimming and J lost 1 base; unmatched junction nucleotides: 4. The CDR3 runs to 14 residues. The CDR3 DNA follows: TGCAGCGTAGTACAGGGGGCGTCTGGAAACACCATATATTTT. Translated, it gives CSVVQGASGNTIYF.

The chain uses TRBV6-6 and TRBJ1-1; D call uncertain. The germline gives CDR1 MNHNY, CDR2 SVGAGI (reference sequence). V lost 3 bases and J lost 4, with 12 bases in between. The CDR3 length is 14 residues. The CDR3: CASSYFQEATEAFF. As DNA, the CDR3 is TGTGCCAGCAGTTATTTTCAGGAGGCCACTGAAGCTTTCTTT.

This chain connects TRBV6-4 to TRBJ1-2, with 7 bases identical to TRBD1. The CDR3 has 15 amino acids. Germline V gene data show CDR1 as MRHNA and CDR2 as SNTAGT. V shed 4 bases and J 7 bases; nucleotides not matched to a gene: 12. CDR3 sequence reads: CASSAQTGQGSGYTF. The CDR3 DNA follows: TGTGCCAGCAGTGCCCAGACAGGGCAGGGAAGTGGCTACACCTTC.

About this clone: This sample also contains other DNA sequences that code for the same CDR3. V is TRBV3-1 (or the pseudogene TRBV3-2) and J is TRBJ2-3; maybe TRBD2 (7 bases). V was trimmed by 0 bases and J by 3 bases, leaving 13 bases between them. Germline lookup yields CDR1 LGHDT and CDR2 YNNKEL (reference sequence). This CDR3 has 16 amino acids. CDR3 nucleotides: TGTGCCAGCAGCCAAGATAAGGGGGGGGGTACAGATACGCAGTATTTT. Amino acid sequence: CASSQDKGGGTDTQYF.

This clone has only one observation. The chain links TRBV10-3 to TRBJ1-2; perhaps TRBD1 as D (6 bases). Deletions cut 8 bases from V and 2 bases from J, with 12 bases between. The CDR3 sequence is 13 residues long. CDR1 and CDR2 (germline): ENHRY, SYGVKD. The CDR3 region is CAIGERGNYGYTF. CDR3 nucleotides: TGTGCCATCGGGGAAAGGGGGAACTATGGCTACACCTTC.

This clone came up once. The gene calls are TRBV5-1 and TRBJ2-2; 8 bases are shared with TRBD2. Germline-derived CDR1 and CDR2 are SGHRS and YFSETQ. Germline trimming cut 2 bases from V and 4 bases from J; bases unmatched to any gene: 4. The CDR3 extends over 15 amino acids. CDR3 sequence reads: CASSFGGAGTGELFF. For the CDR3, the DNA is TGCGCCAGCAGCTTCGGGGGGGCGGGCACCGGGGAGCTGTTTTTT.

The V gene is TRBV19, the J gene TRBJ1-2, with 9 nucleotides matching TRBD1. The CDR3 consists of 16 residues. Germline V gene lookup returns CDR1 LNHDA and CDR2 SQIVND (reference sequence). J was trimmed by 8 bases and V by 3 bases; bases with no gene match: 13. The CDR3 here is CASSITGTGRGSGYTF. CDR3 sequence (DNA): TGTGCCAGTAGTATTACCGGGACAGGGAGAGGAAGCGGCTACACCTTC.